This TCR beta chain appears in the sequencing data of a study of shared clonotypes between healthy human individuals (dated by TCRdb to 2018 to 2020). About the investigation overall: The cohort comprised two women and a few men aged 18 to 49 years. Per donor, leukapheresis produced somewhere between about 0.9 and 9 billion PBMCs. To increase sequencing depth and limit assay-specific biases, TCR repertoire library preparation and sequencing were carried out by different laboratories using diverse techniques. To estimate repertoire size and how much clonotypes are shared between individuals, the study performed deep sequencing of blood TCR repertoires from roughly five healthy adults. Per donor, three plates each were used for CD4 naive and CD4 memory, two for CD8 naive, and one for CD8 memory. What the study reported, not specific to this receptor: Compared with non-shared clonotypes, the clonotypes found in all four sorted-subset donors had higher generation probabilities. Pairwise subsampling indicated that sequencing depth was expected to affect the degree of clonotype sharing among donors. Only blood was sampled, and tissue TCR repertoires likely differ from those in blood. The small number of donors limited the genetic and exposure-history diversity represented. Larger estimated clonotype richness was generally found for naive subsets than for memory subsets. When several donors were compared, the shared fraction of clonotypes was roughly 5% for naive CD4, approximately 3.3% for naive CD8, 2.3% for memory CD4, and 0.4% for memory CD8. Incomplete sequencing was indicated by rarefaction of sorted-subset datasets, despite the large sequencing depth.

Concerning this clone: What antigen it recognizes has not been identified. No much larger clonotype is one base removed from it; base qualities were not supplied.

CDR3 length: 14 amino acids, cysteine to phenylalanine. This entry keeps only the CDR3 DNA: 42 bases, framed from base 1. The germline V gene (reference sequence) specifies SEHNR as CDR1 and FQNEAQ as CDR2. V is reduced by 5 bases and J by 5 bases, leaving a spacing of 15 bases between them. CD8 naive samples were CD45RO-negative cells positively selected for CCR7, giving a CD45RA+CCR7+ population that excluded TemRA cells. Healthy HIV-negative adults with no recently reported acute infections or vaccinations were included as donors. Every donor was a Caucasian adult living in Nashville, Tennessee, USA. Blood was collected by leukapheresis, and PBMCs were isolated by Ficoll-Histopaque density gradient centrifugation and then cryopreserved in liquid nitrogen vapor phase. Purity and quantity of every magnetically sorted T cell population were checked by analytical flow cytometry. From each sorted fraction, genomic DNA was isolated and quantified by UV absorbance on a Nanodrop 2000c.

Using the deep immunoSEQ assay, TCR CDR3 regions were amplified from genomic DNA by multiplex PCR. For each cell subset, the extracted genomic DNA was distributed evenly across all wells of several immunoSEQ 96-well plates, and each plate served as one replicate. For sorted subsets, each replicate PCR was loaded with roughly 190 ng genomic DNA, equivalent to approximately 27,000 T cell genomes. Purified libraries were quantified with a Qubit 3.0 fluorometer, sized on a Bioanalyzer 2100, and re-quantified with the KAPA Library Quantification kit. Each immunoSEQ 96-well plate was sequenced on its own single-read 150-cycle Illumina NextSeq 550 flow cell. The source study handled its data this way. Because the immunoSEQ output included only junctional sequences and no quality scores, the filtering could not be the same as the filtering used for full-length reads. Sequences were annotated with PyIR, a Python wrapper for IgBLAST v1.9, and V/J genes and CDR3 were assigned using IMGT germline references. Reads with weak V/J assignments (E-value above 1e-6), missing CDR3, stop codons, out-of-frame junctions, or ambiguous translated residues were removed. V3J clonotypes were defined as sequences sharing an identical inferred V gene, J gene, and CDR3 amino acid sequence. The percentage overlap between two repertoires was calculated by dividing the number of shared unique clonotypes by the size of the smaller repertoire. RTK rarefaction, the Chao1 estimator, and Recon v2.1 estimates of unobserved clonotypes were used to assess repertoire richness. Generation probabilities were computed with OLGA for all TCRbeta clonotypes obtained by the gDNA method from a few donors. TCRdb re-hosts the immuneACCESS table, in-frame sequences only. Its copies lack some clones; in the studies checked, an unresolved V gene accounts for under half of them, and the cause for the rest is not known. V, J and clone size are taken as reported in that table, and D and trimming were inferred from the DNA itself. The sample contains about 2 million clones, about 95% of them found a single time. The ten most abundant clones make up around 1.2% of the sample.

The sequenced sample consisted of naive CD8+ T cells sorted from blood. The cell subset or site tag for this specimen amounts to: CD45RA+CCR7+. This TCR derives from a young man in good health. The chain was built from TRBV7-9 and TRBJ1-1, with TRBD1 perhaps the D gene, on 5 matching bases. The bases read TGTGCCAGCAGCCCTCGGGGCCTTCCTACTGAAGCTTTCTTT. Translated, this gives CASSPRGLPTEAFF.